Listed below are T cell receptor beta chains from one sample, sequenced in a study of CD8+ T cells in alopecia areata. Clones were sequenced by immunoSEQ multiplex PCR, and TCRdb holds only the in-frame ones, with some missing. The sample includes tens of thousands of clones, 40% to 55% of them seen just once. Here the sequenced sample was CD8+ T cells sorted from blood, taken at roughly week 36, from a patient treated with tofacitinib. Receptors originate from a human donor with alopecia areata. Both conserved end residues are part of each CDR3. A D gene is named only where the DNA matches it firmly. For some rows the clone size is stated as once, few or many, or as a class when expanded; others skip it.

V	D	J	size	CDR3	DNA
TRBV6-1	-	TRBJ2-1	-	CAGSPGLEHNEQFF	TGTGCCGGTTCCCCGGGACTTGAACACAATGAGCAGTTCTTC
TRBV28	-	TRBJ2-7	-	CASSPGHSSDEQYF	TGTGCCAGCAGTCCGGGACACTCCTCCGACGAGCAGTACTTC
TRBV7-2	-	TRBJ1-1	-	CASSSRDTRNTEAFF	TGTGCCAGCAGCTCTAGAGACACACGAAACACTGAAGCTTTCTTT
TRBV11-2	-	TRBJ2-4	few	CASSLPGDRDIQYF	TGTGCCAGCAGCCTCCCCGGCGATCGGGACATTCAGTACTTC
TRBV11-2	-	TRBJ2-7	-	CASSHGAGRSYEQYF	TGTGCCAGCAGCCACGGGGCAGGGCGATCCTACGAGCAGTACTTC
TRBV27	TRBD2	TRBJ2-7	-	CASSSPASGAYEQYF	TGTGCCAGCAGTTCACCTGCTAGCGGGGCCTACGAGCAGTACTTC
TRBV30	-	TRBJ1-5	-	CACADPNEQPQHF	TGTGCCTGCGCTGACCCCAATGAACAGCCCCAGCATTTT
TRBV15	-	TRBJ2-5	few	CATSRPWTVVSYQETQYF	TGTGCCACCAGCAGACCTTGGACAGTAGTATCGTACCAAGAGACCCAGTACTTC
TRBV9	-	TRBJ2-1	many	CASSGYRDSYNEQFF	TGTGCCAGCAGCGGTTACAGGGACTCCTACAATGAGCAGTTCTTC
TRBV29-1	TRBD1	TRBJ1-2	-	CSVPAGGYGYTF	TGCAGCGTCCCGGCAGGGGGTTATGGCTACACCTTC
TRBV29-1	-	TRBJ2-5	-	CSGGTVETQYF	TGCAGCGGTGGGACCGTGGAGACCCAGTACTTC
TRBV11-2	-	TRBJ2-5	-	CASSLGVNLREETQYF	TGTGCCAGCAGCTTGGGGGTGAATTTGAGGGAAGAGACCCAGTACTTC
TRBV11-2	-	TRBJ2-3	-	CASSLDVRETDTQYF	TGTGCCAGCAGCTTAGATGTCAGGGAAACAGATACGCAGTATTTT
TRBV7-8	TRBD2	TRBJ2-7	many	CASSLAGSYEQYF	TGTGCCAGCAGCCTAGCGGGGTCCTACGAGCAGTACTTC
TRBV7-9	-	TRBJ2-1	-	CASSISPIQFF	TGTGCCAGCAGCATTAGTCCCATCCAGTTCTTC
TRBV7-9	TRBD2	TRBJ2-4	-	CASSLTSGRAKNIQYF	TGTGCCAGCAGCCTTACTAGCGGGAGGGCCAAAAACATTCAGTACTTC
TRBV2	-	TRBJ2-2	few	CASKDRTLQGELFF	TGTGCCAGCAAGGACCGGACGCTGCAAGGGGAGCTGTTTTTT
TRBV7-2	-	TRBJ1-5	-	CASSPNQLNQPQHF	TGTGCCAGCAGCCCGAACCAGTTAAATCAGCCCCAGCATTTT
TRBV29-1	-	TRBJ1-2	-	CSVRDYGYTF	TGCAGCGTACGGGATTATGGCTACACCTTC
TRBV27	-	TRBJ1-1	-	CASSLGGGGRMNTEAFF	TGTGCCAGCAGTTTAGGAGGTGGGGGCAGGATGAACACTGAAGCTTTCTTT
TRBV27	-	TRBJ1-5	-	CAREVRVGRNSNQPQHF	TGTGCCAGAGAGGTCCGGGTCGGGCGCAATAGCAATCAGCCCCAGCATTTT
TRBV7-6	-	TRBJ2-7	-	CASSGWELPDEQYF	TGTGCCAGCAGCGGATGGGAGCTCCCCGACGAGCAGTACTTC
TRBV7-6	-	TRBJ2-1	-	CASSLALGNEQFF	TGTGCCAGCAGCTTGGCCTTGGGCAATGAGCAGTTCTTC
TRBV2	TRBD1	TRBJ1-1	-	CASSYRGVAEAFF	TGTGCCAGCAGTTACAGGGGGGTCGCTGAAGCTTTCTTT
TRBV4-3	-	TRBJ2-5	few	CASSQDGGYQETQYF	TGCGCCAGCAGCCAAGACGGCGGATACCAAGAGACCCAGTACTTC
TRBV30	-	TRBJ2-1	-	CAWSEASYNEQFF	TGTGCCTGGAGTGAGGCCTCCTACAATGAGCAGTTCTTC
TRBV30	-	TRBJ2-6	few	CAWKGDSGANVLTF	TGTGCCTGGAAGGGGGACTCTGGGGCCAACGTCCTGACTTTC
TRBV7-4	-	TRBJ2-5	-	CASSLYRVETQYF	TGTGCCAGCAGCTTATACAGGGTAGAGACCCAGTACTTC
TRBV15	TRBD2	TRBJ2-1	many	CATSLGEGSSYNEQFF	TGTGCCACCAGCCTAGGGGAGGGGAGCTCCTACAATGAGCAGTTCTTC
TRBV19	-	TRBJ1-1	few	CAIKTQGNTEAFF	TGTGCCATCAAAACCCAGGGGAACACTGAAGCTTTCTTT
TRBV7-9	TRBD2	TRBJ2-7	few	CASSHSGSGSYEQYF	TGTGCCAGCAGCCATAGCGGGAGTGGGTCCTACGAGCAGTACTTC
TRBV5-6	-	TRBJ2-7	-	CASSSGQSYEQYF	TGTGCCAGCAGCTCCGGACAGTCCTACGAGCAGTACTTC
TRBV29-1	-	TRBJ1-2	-	CSATLRDGYTF	TGCAGCGCGACGTTGCGGGATGGCTACACCTTC
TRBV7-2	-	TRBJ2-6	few	CATSGSGANVLTF	TGTGCCACTTCGGGCTCTGGGGCCAACGTCCTGACTTTC
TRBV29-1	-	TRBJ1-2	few	CSVEVRAGVNYGYTF	TGCAGCGTTGAAGTACGGGCAGGGGTAAACTATGGCTACACCTTC
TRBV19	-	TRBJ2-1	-	CASSIISENEQFF	TGTGCCAGTAGTATTATTTCGGAAAATGAGCAGTTCTTC
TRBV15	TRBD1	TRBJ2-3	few	CATSRFVDRGSDTQYF	TGTGCCACCAGCCGCTTTGTGGACAGGGGTTCGGATACGCAGTATTTT
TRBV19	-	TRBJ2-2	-	CASSHNTGELFF	TGTGCCAGTAGTCACAACACCGGGGAGCTGTTTTTT
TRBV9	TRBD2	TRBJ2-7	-	CASSVEEHGAGAHEQYF	TGTGCCAGCAGCGTAGAGGAACATGGGGCGGGAGCACACGAGCAGTACTTC
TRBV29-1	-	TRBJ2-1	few	CSVEEDNEQFF	TGCAGCGTTGAAGAGGACAATGAGCAGTTCTTC
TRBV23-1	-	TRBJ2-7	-	CASSPKRPGYYEQYF	TGCGCCAGCAGTCCTAAGCGTCCAGGTTACTACGAGCAGTACTTC
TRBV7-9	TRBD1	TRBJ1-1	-	CASSSGGTEAFF	TGTGCCAGCAGCTCAGGGGGCACTGAAGCTTTCTTT
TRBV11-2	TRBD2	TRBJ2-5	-	CASSSGTSRQETQYF	TGTGCCAGCAGCTCCGGGACTAGCCGACAAGAGACCCAGTACTTC
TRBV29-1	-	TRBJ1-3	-	CSGAGSSGNTIYF	TGCAGCGGGGCAGGGAGCTCTGGAAACACCATATATTTT
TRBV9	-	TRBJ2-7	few	CASSPRDIPAYEQYF	TGTGCCAGCAGCCCGCGGGACATACCTGCCTACGAGCAGTACTTC
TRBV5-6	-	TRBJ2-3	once	CASSLGVMAYTDTQYF	TGTGCCAGCAGCTTGGGGGTGATGGCCTACACAGATACGCAGTATTTT
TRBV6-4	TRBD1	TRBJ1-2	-	CASSERQGDRYGYTF	TGTGCCAGCAGTGAAAGACAGGGGGATCGTTATGGCTACACCTTC
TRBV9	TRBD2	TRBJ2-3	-	CASSGPYSGIGSDTQYF	TGTGCCAGCAGTGGTCCTTATAGCGGGATAGGCTCAGATACGCAGTATTTT
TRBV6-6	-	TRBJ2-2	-	CASSYLARAGELFF	TGTGCCAGCAGTTACTTAGCCCGAGCCGGGGAGCTGTTTTTT
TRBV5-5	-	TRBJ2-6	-	CASSLGENSGANVLTF	TGTGCCAGCAGCTTGGGCGAAAACTCTGGGGCCAACGTCCTGACTTTC
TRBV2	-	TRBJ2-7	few	CASSEATRYEQYF	TGTGCCAGCAGTGAAGCCACTAGATACGAGCAGTACTTC
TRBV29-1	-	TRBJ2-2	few	CSVEPRTNTGELFF	TGCAGCGTTGAGCCTAGAACGAACACCGGGGAGCTGTTTTTT
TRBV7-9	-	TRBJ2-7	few	CASSPPGAEGNYEQYF	TGTGCCAGCAGCCCACCAGGGGCGGAGGGTAACTACGAGCAGTACTTC
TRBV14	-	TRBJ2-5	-	CASSQENEETQYF	TGTGCCAGCAGCCAAGAGAACGAAGAGACCCAGTACTTC
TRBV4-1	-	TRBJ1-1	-	CASSQRTAIEAFF	TGCGCCAGCAGCCAGAGGACAGCAATTGAAGCTTTCTTT